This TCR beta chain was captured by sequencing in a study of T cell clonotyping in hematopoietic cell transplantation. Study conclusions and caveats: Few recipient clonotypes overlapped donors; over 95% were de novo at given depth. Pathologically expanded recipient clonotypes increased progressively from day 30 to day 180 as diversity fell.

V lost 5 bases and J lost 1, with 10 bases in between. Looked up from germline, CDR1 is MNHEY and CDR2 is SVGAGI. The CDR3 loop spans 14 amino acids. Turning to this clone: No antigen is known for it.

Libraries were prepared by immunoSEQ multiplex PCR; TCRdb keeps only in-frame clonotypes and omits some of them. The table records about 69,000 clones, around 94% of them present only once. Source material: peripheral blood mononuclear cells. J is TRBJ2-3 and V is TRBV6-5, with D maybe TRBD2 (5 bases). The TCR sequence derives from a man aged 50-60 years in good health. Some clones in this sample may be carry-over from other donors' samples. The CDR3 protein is CASSLMGGTDTQYF. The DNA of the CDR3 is TGTGCCAGCAGTCTGATGGGAGGCACAGATACGCAGTATTTT.